Listed here are 32 T cell receptor beta chains from one sample, sequenced in a study of blood T cell repertoires in COVID-19. Data came from immunoSEQ multiplex PCR; TCRdb stores just in-frame clones and leaves some out. The table has approximately 250,000 clones, approximately 86% seen once; the top ten hold roughly 5%. Source material: peripheral blood. Receptors originate from a woman aged 55-69 years with COVID-19, enrolled during active disease.

The CDR3 spells CASSKTGTGAYGYTF. As DNA, the CDR3 is TGTGCCAGTAGTAAAACCGGGACAGGGGCCTATGGCTACACCTTC. The V call is TRBV19, the J call TRBJ1-2; the match to TRBD1 covers 10 bases. Germline CDR1 reads LNHDA; CDR2 reads SQIVND (reference sequence). The CDR3 spans 15 residues. J lost 4 bases, V lost 4 bases, and 6 bases had no gene match.

This chain connects TRBV19 to TRBJ1-5, with D uncertain. CDR3 length equals 16 residues. Trimming cost V 6 bases and J 5 bases, with 20 bases left between them. Germline loops: CDR1 LNHDA, CDR2 SQIVND (reference sequence). DNA for the CDR3: TGTGCCAGTAGACCCCAGCCCGCGGCAGTACATCAGCCCCAGCATTTT. Amino acid sequence: CASRPQPAAVHQPQHF.

This sequence joins TRBV7-6 and TRBJ2-1; 9 bases fit TRBD2. Germline CDR1 SGHVS, CDR2 FNYEAQ. This CDR3 contains 17 residues. V dropped 2 bases and J dropped 4; count of bases not matched to a gene: 9. The CDR3 bases are TGTGCCAGCAGCTTAAACCATCCTAGCGGGACTTACAATGAGCAGTTCTTC. Amino acids: CASSLNHPSGTYNEQFF.

The gene calls are TRBV12-5 and TRBJ1-2; perhaps TRBD1 as D (5 bases). Germline V gene sequence: CDR1 LGHNT, CDR2 FRNRAP. Deletions cut 2 bases from V and 7 bases from J, with 11 bases between. The CDR3 sequence is 13 residues long. The CDR3 bases are TGTGCTAGTGGTTTGAATTCAGGGCTTGGCTACACCTTC. Protein product: CASGLNSGLGYTF.

Here the CDR3 DNA reads TGTGCCAGCAGCCAAGGCGGGGCTAGCACAGATACGCAGTATTTT. Translation gives CASSQGGASTDTQYF. V is TRBV3-1 (or the pseudogene TRBV3-2) and J is TRBJ2-3; D possibly corresponds to TRBD2 (6 bases). This CDR3 comprises 15 residues. Deletions cut 1 base from V and 0 bases from J, with 8 bases between. Germline CDR1 LGHDT, CDR2 YNNKEL (reference sequence).

The chain is built from TRBV28 and TRBJ1-4; the D is unclear. The V end lost 6 bases, the J end lost 7 bases, and 18 bases lay between the germline ends. The CDR3 sequence is 15 residues long. CDR1 is MDHEN, CDR2 SYDVKM, per germline. CDR3 amino acids: CASRDRRLQREKLFF. The CDR3 DNA is TGTGCCAGCAGAGATCGACGTTTGCAGCGTGAAAAACTGTTTTTT.

This clone was picked up a small number of times. The chain couples TRBV7-3 to TRBJ1-2; maybe TRBD1 (6 bases). The CDR3 loop spans 15 amino acids. Deletions cut 5 bases from V and 7 bases from J, with 20 bases between. The germline V gene has CDR1 SGHTA and CDR2 FQGTGA. The CDR3 loop reads CASSQTGFLPFGYTF. The CDR3 DNA follows: TGTGCCAGCAGCCAGACAGGATTCCTTCCCTTTGGCTACACCTTC.

V is TRBV7-2 and J is TRBJ2-3; TRBD2 matches 10 bases. The germline gives CDR1 SGHTA, CDR2 FQGNSA. The CDR3 consists of 17 residues. The V segment lost 3 bases and the J segment 1 base; nucleotides outside the gene matches: 7. The CDR3: CASSFASGTSGTDTQYF. CDR3 nucleotide sequence: TGTGCCAGCAGCTTCGCCTCCGGGACTAGCGGCACAGATACGCAGTATTTT. The variable domain in full, completed from reference TRBV7-2 and TRBJ2-3, reads GAGVSQSPSNKVTEKGKDVELRCDPISGHTALYWYRQSLGQGLEFLIYFQGNSAPDKSGLPSDRFSAERTGGSVSTLTIQRTQQEDSAVYLCASSFASGTSGTDTQYFGPGTRLTVL.

This clone appeared a single time. The chain recombines TRBV7-2 with TRBJ2-7; 12 bases are a match to TRBD2. V was clipped by 1 base and J by 6 bases; unmatched bases: 7. The CDR3 runs 16 residues. Germline assignment: CDR1 SGHTA and CDR2 FQGNSA. Here the CDR3 DNA reads TGTGCCAGCAGCTTAGAATCCCTAGCGGGAGGGCCCGAGCAGTACTTC. It translates to CASSLESLAGGPEQYF.

The V gene is TRBV7-3, the J gene TRBJ1-6; 8 bases are a match to TRBD1. Per germline, CDR1 SGHTA and CDR2 FQGTGA. The V segment lost 5 bases and the J segment 9 bases; nucleotides outside the gene matches: 6. This CDR3 spans 14 amino acids. The CDR3 DNA is TGTGCCAGCAGCCTCCAGGGGGCCGGTTCACCCCTCCACTTT. Its translation is CASSLQGAGSPLHF. Combining the CDR3 with reference TRBV7-3 and TRBJ1-6 gives the whole variable domain GAGVSQTPSNKVTEKGKYVELRCDPISGHTALYWYRQSLGQGPEFLIYFQGTGAADDSGLPNDRFFAVRPEGSVSTLKIQRTERGDSAVYLCASSLQGAGSPLHFGNGTRLTVT.

This rearrangement joins TRBV6-2 or TRBV6-3 to TRBJ1-5, with D perhaps matching TRBD2 (6 bases). TRBJ2-3 matches the DNA end more closely, so the J call is doubtful. The germline V gene has CDR1 MNHEY and CDR2 SVGEGT. The CDR3 is 14 residues long. The CDR3 region is CASSYSGGDQPQYF. The CDR3 nucleotides read TGTGCCAGCAGTTACTCCGGGGGAGATCAGCCCCAGTATTTT.

The genes are TRBV7-9 and TRBJ2-1; 9 bases fit TRBD2. Per the germline V gene, CDR1 is SEHNR and CDR2 is FQNEAQ (reference sequence). This CDR3 comprises 15 residues. V was clipped by 1 base and J by 7 bases; unmatched bases: 5. The CDR3, as DNA: TGTGCCAGCAGCTTAGGACTAGCGGAGAGGAATGAGCAGTTCTTC. Protein: CASSLGLAERNEQFF. The full variable domain, with the rest looked up from reference TRBV7-9 and TRBJ2-1, is DTGVSQNPRHKITKRGQNVTFRCDPISEHNRLYWYRQTLGQGPEFLTYFQNEAQLEKSRLLSDRFSAERPKGSFSTLEIQRTEQGDSAMYLCASSLGLAERNEQFFGPGTRLTVL.

The CDR3 region is CASSYLTSGRHEQFF. In nucleotides, the CDR3 is TGTGCCAGCAGCTACCTGACTAGCGGGAGGCATGAGCAGTTCTTC. The chain is built from TRBV7-9 and TRBJ2-1; 13 bases line up with TRBD2. V was clipped by 4 bases and J by 8 bases; unmatched bases: 5. Germline V lookup: CDR1 SEHNR, CDR2 FQNEAQ (reference sequence). CDR3 length equals 15 residues.

V is TRBV7-2 and J is TRBJ2-5; maybe TRBD2 (5 bases). Per the germline V gene, CDR1 is SGHTA and CDR2 is FQGNSA. This CDR3 is built from 14 residues. V gave up 7 bases and J gave up 6 bases, with 18 bases separating them. The CDR3 bases are TGTGCCAGCACCCCAAGTGTAGCGCAGCAGACCCAGTACTTC. Translated: CASTPSVAQQTQYF. The variable domain in full, completed from reference TRBV7-2 and TRBJ2-5, reads GAGVSQSPSNKVTEKGKDVELRCDPISGHTALYWYRQSLGQGLEFLIYFQGNSAPDKSGLPSDRFSAERTGGSVSTLTIQRTQQEDSAVYLCASTPSVAQQTQYFGPGTRLLVL.

Details on this clone: Other DNA sequences from this sample encode an identical CDR3 as well. This sequence joins TRBV7-2 and TRBJ2-7; 9 bases are a match to TRBD1. The CDR3 has 15 amino acids. CDR1 SGHTA and CDR2 FQGNSA come from the germline V gene. J gave up 2 bases and V 0 bases, and 2 bases lay outside the gene matches. CDR3 sequence reads: CASSLAGQGPYEQYF. The CDR3 nucleotides are TGTGCCAGCAGCTTAGCGGGACAGGGTCCCTACGAGCAGTACTTC.

This clone was found a few times. The V and J genes are TRBV28 and TRBJ1-5, with 8 bases fitting TRBD1. V shed 2 bases, J shed 6 bases, and the junction held 6 bases outside the gene matches. The CDR3 covers 15 residues. CDR1 is MDHEN, CDR2 SYDVKM, per germline. CDR3 amino acids: CASSLIGQGVQPQHF. CDR3 in DNA: TGTGCCAGCAGTTTAATTGGACAGGGAGTTCAGCCCCAGCATTTT.

The chain is built from TRBV19 and TRBJ1-1; D is unclear. Looked up from germline, CDR1 is LNHDA and CDR2 is SQIVND (reference sequence). The CDR3 is made up of 11 amino acids. With 5 bases removed from V and 1 base from J, the gap between germline ends came to 2 bases. The CDR3 sequence: CASSRNTEAFF. CDR3 coding DNA: TGTGCCAGTAGTCGGAACACTGAAGCTTTCTTT.

The chain recombines TRBV5-8 with TRBJ1-1; D remains ambiguous. Germline loops: CDR1 SGHTS, CDR2 YDEGEE. The CDR3 sequence is 13 residues long. V lost 2 bases and J 0 bases, leaving 5 bases between the germline ends. CDR3 protein: CASSLQLNTEAFF. The CDR3 DNA reads as TGTGCCAGCAGCTTACAACTGAACACTGAAGCTTTCTTT.

V and J are TRBV19 and TRBJ2-5; the D gene is possibly TRBD2 (5 bases). CDR1 is LNHDA, CDR2 SQIVND, per germline (reference sequence). V lost 1 base, J lost 7 bases, and 13 bases lay in between. This CDR3 contains 14 residues. In DNA form, the CDR3 reads TGTGCCAGTAGTATAGTACCCCGGGATGGGACCCAGTACTTC. This translates into CASSIVPRDGTQYF.

DNA for the CDR3: TGTGCCAGTAGAAATGGACAGACCGTCACAGATACGCAGTATTTT. It translates to CASRNGQTVTDTQYF. The rearrangement uses TRBV19 and TRBJ2-3; weak D call: TRBD1 (6 bases). The germline V and J ends were trimmed by 6 bases and 2 bases, with 15 bases remaining between them. This CDR3 is built from 15 residues. Germline values: CDR1 LNHDA, CDR2 SQIVND (reference sequence).

V usage is TRBV4-1 and J usage is TRBJ1-5; 8 nucleotides line up with TRBD1. The CDR3 runs to 16 residues. V shed 3 bases and J 6 bases; nucleotides not matched to a gene: 10. Germline CDR1 MGHRA, CDR2 YSYEKL. CDR3 region: CASSQAGQGLSQPQHF. Written as DNA, the CDR3 is TGCGCCAGCAGCCAGGCCGGACAGGGTTTGAGTCAGCCCCAGCATTTT.

The V call is TRBV7-6, the J call TRBJ2-1; 9 nucleotides agree with TRBD2. V was clipped by 0 bases and J by 5 bases; unmatched bases: 8. Germline V lookup: CDR1 SGHVS, CDR2 FNYEAQ. This CDR3 has 17 amino acids. DNA for the CDR3: TGTGCCAGCAGCTTAGCTTGGGCGGGAGGGGTTCACAATGAGCAGTTCTTC. It yields the protein CASSLAWAGGVHNEQFF.

This chain uses TRBV2 with TRBJ1-2; TRBD1 is a possible D gene (6 bases). Germline values: CDR1 SNHLY, CDR2 FYNNEI. This CDR3 is built from 14 residues. Trimming cost V 6 bases and J 1 base, with 12 bases left between them. CDR3: CASRVDRFNYGYTF. CDR3 coding DNA: TGTGCCAGCAGAGTAGACAGGTTTAACTATGGCTACACCTTC.

CDR3 nucleotides: TGTGCCAGCAGCTTTTCGTACAGAATTAATGAAAAACTGTTTTTT. Protein sequence: CASSFSYRINEKLFF. The chain combines TRBV13 with TRBJ1-4, with unresolved D. This CDR3 is 15 amino acids long. V lost 3 bases and J lost 4, with 12 bases in between. From germline, CDR1 is PRHDT and CDR2 FYEKMQ (reference sequence).

CDR3: CASSSGRGATEQYF. The CDR3 region has the DNA TGTGCCAGCAGCTCGGGGCGGGGAGCCACCGAGCAGTACTTC. This chain connects TRBV11-3 to TRBJ2-7, with TRBD2 as a possible D gene (6 bases). Trimming left V 4 bases short and J 6 bases short, with 16 bases between. Germline V gene data show CDR1 as SGHNT and CDR2 as YENEEA. This CDR3 has 14 amino acids.

This chain joins TRBV5-4 and TRBJ1-6; D is perhaps TRBD1 (5 bases). CDR3 size: 14 residues. Trimming cost V 0 bases and J 7 bases, with 8 bases left between them. Germline V gene sequence: CDR1 SGHNT, CDR2 YYREEE (reference sequence). The CDR3 sequence: CASSLAGMNSPLHF. CDR3 nucleotides: TGTGCCAGCAGCTTGGCAGGGATGAATTCACCCCTCCACTTT. Looking up the rest from reference TRBV5-4 and TRBJ1-6 gives the full variable domain: ETGVTQSPTHLIKTRGQQVTLRCSSQSGHNTVSWYQQALGQGPQFIFQYYREEENGRGNFPPRFSGLQFPNYSSELNVNALELDDSALYLCASSLAGMNSPLHFGNGTRLTVT.

The rearrangement uses TRBV2 and TRBJ2-2; 11 bases match TRBD2. The CDR3 loop spans 14 amino acids. V lost 7 bases, J lost 6 bases, and 4 bases stayed unmatched. Germline assignment: CDR1 SNHLY and CDR2 FYNNEI. Written as DNA, the CDR3 is TGTGCCAGCAAGGGACTAGCGGATTCCGGGGAGCTGTTTTTT. It is translated as CASKGLADSGELFF.

The rearrangement uses TRBV7-2 and TRBJ1-2; tentatively, D is TRBD1 (6 bases). Germline values: CDR1 SGHTA, CDR2 FQGNSA. Trimming cost V 4 bases and J 5 bases, with 17 bases left between them. This CDR3 has 15 amino acids. Here the CDR3 reads CASSYPGQRRYGYTF. In DNA, the CDR3 is TGTGCCAGCAGCTACCCGGGACAACGACGGTATGGCTACACCTTC.

CDR3 coding DNA: TGTGCCAGTAGTGGGCTGGACGGGAGGGCCGTGGGGGAGCTGTTTTTT. Amino acid sequence: CASSGLDGRAVGELFF. V usage is TRBV19 and J usage is TRBJ2-2, with 8 bases matching TRBD2. Germline CDR1 reads LNHDA; CDR2 reads SQIVND (reference sequence). The CDR3 totals 16 residues. J lost 8 bases, V lost 5 bases, and 13 bases had no gene match. The full variable domain, in which reference TRBV19 and TRBJ2-2 provide the parts outside the CDR3, is DGGITQSPKYLFRKEGQNVTLSCEQNLNHDAMYWYRQDPGQGLRLIYYSQIVNDFQKGDIAEGYSVSREKKESFPLTVTSAQKNPTAFYLCASSGLDGRAVGELFFGEGSRLTVL.

This chain uses TRBV19 with TRBJ1-1; TRBD1 is a possible D gene (6 bases). The V gene lost 6 bases and the J gene lost 8 bases, with 19 bases spanning the gap. The germline V gene has CDR1 LNHDA and CDR2 SQIVND (reference sequence). This CDR3 is 14 amino acids long. CDR3: CASRKQGNQGEAFF. In DNA, the CDR3 is TGTGCCAGTAGGAAACAGGGTAACCAAGGGGAAGCTTTCTTT.

The gene calls are TRBV5-1 and TRBJ2-2, with 10 bases fitting TRBD2. This CDR3 is 20 amino acids long. The germline V gene encodes CDR1 SGHRS and CDR2 YFSETQ. V lost 10 bases and J lost 3; bases outside the gene matches: 24. CDR3 region: CASHEREGGRASSYTGELFF. The CDR3 nucleotides are TGCGCCTCCCATGAGCGGGAGGGCGGGAGGGCCAGTTCGTACACCGGGGAGCTGTTTTTT.

This chain connects TRBV28 to TRBJ1-1, with D unclear. Trimming pared 3 bases from V and 0 bases from J, leaving 8 bases between. CDR1 is MDHEN and CDR2 is SYDVKM in the germline V gene. The CDR3 is 14 residues long. DNA for the CDR3: TGTGCCAGCAGTTTGAGGGATGTGAACACTGAAGCTTTCTTT. Residues: CASSLRDVNTEAFF.